This TCR beta chain was retrieved from a study of blood T cell repertoires in COVID-19 (dated by TCRdb to 2020 to 2021). For context, the study as a whole: Collaborator samples came from the United States, Italy and Spain and covered acute and convalescent phases of COVID-19. The material from the prospective study consisted of cDNA or gDNA derived from T cells, B-cell-depleted T cells, or PBMCs. Subjects who had been exposed to COVID-19, were actively infected with it, or had recovered from it provided the deeply sampled blood TCRbeta repertoires that made up the dataset. The repertoires were released in a freely available public database intended as a resource for research on the immune response to SARS-CoV-2. Samples were obtained from the ongoing ImmuneRACE study (first 160 participants) and from 1,254 subjects provided by 6 global collaborators. The sample metadata nearly always contained a de-identified subject ID, COVID-19 status, age in years and sex. Where available, HLA class I and class II types were obtained from metadata supplied by the sample provider rather than from assay-based typing.

TCRbeta CDR3 regions were amplified from genomic DNA by means of the immunoSEQ Assay, a bias-controlled multiplex PCR. The published analysis was carried out like this. Nucleated cell counts per sample were estimated from amplification of reference gene primers within the assay. Sequence reads were collapsed and filtered to measure the absolute abundance of every unique TCRbeta CDR3 rearrangement. For each sample, productive Simpson clonality was calculated as the square root of Simpson's diversity index across productive rearrangements. Not all clones reach the TCRdb copy of this immuneACCESS table, which keeps in-frame sequences only. Checked studies attribute under half of the gap to unresolved V genes and leave the rest unexplained. V and J calls and clone size are those listed in that table; D and trimming were worked out from the DNA. The sample table lists around 160,000 clones, about 81% of them with a count of one. Approximately 10% of the sample rests with the top ten.

Results and caveats for the whole study, not just this receptor: Clinical and demographic metadata were provided uncurated, with the amount varying by source and participant.

From the germline V gene (reference sequence), CDR1 is SEHNR and CDR2 is FQNEAQ. CDR3 length: 15 amino acids, cysteine to phenylalanine. Of the read, only the CDR3 DNA is kept; its 45 bases are in frame from base 1. V and J are truncated by 3 bases and 1 base respectively, leaving an intervening sequence of 11 bases. This clone was seen a few times. No antigen is known for it. Base-call qualities are not available, and no considerably larger clone is one nucleotide away. The collaborating institutions used their own protocols to collect whole blood in K2EDTA tubes. For TCRbeta analysis, collaborator samples were shipped as frozen whole blood, as isolated PBMCs, or as DNA extracted from either sample type.

The chain joins TRBV7-9 to TRBJ2-3, with TRBD1 perhaps the D gene, on 6 matching bases. This clonotype was sampled from a human donor in a cohort sampled during active COVID-19. Sequences were obtained from peripheral blood. The sequence in DNA is TGTGCCAGCAGCTTCGCGACAGGACGCACAGATACGCAGTATTTT. It translates to CASSFATGRTDTQYF. The CDR3, completed at both ends by the reference TRBV7-9 and TRBJ2-3 genes, gives the full variable domain DTGVSQNPRHKITKRGQNVTFRCDPISEHNRLYWYRQTLGQGPEFLTYFQNEAQLEKSRLLSDRFSAERPKGSFSTLEIQRTEQGDSAMYLCASSFATGRTDTQYFGPGTRLTVL.